This TCR beta chain was captured by sequencing in a study of identical twins. TCRdb reprocessed the 5' RACE reads with MiXCR, giving one entry per CDR3 protein. The sample lists around 650,000 distinct CDR3 sequences, 7.1% occurring once. The ends were cut back, 9 bases at V and 1 base at J, with 12 bases in the middle. Germline assignment: CDR1 SSHAT and CDR2 FNYEAQ (reference sequence). The CDR3 contains 14 residues. Whole-study findings and limits: Insertion counts were lower in abundant cord blood beta clonotypes, a trend that memory repertoires did not show.

In this sample, this clonotype turned up a few times. No antigen is known for it. These records were also assigned to another study, of yellow fever vaccine responses in identical twins.

Sequenced material: PBMCs. The chain has TRBV7-7 and TRBJ2-2; tentatively, D is TRBD2 (5 bases). The sequence was obtained from a woman younger than 30 in good health. In nucleotides, the CDR3 is TGTGCCAGTTCCCGGGGAATGAACACCGGGGAGCTGTTTTTT. Translation: CASSRGMNTGELFF.